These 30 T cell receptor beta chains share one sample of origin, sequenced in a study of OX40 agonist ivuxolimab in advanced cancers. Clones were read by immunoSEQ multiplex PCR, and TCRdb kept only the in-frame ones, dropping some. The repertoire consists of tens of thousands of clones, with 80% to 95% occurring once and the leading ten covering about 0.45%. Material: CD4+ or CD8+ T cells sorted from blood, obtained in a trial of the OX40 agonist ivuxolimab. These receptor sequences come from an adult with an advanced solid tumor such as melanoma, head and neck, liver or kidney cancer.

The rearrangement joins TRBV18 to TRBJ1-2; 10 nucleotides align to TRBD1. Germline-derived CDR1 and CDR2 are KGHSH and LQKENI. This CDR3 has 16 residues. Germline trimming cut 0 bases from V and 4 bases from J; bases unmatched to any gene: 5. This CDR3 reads CASSPPSTGGSYGYTF. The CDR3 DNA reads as TGTGCCAGCTCACCACCATCGACAGGGGGCTCCTATGGCTACACCTTC.

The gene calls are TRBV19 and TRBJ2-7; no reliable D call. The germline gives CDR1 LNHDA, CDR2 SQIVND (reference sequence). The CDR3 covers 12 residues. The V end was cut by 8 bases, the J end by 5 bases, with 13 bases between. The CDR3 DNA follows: TGTGCCAGTTCCCCAGGCGTCAACGAGCAGTACTTC. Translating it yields CASSPGVNEQYF.

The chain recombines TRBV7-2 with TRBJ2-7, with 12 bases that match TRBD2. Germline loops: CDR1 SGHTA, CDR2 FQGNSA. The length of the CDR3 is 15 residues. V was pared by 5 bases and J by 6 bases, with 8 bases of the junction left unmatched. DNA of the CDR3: TGTGCCAGCAGCCAGACTAGCGGGAGTTTCCTCGAGCAGTACTTC. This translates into CASSQTSGSFLEQYF.

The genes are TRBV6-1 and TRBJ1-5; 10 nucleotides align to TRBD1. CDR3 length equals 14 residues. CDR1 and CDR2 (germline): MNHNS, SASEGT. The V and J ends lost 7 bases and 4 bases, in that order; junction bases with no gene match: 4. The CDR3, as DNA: TGTGCCAGCAAATCGGGACAGGGGAATCAGCCCCAGCATTTT. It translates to CASKSGQGNQPQHF.

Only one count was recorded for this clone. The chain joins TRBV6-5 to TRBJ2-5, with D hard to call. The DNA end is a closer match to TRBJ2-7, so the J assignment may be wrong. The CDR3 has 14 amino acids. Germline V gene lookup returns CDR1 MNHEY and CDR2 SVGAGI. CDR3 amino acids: CASSSSWNNYEQYF. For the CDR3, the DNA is TGTGCCAGCAGTAGTTCTTGGAACAACTACGAGCAGTACTTC.

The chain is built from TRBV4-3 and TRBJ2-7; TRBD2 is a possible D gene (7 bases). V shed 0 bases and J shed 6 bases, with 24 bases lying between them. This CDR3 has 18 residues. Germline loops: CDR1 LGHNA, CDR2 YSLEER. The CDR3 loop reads CASSQDWLAGAGTREQYF. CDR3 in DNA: TGCGCCAGCAGCCAAGATTGGTTGGCGGGGGCAGGGACGCGCGAGCAGTACTTC.

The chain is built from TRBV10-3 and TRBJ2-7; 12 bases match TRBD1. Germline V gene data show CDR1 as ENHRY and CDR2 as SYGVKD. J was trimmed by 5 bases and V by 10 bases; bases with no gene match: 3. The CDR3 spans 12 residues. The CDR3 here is CATGTGGDEQYF. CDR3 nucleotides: TGTGCCACCGGGACAGGGGGCGACGAGCAGTACTTC.

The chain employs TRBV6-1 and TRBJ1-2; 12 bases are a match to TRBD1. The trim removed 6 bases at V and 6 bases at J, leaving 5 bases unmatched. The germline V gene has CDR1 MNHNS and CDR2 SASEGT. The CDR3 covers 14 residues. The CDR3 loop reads CASRGTGGLDGYTF. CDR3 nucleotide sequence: TGTGCCAGCAGGGGGACAGGGGGCTTAGATGGCTACACCTTC.

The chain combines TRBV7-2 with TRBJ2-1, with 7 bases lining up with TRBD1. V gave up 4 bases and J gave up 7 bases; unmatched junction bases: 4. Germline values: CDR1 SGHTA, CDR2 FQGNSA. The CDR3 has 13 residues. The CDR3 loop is CASSSDRANEQFF. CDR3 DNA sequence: TGTGCCAGCAGCTCCGACAGGGCTAATGAGCAGTTCTTC.

The CDR3 here is CSASGMETQYF. For the CDR3, the DNA is TGCAGTGCTAGCGGAATGGAGACCCAGTACTTC. This chain connects TRBV20-1 to TRBJ2-5; D uncertain. The CDR3 covers 11 residues. The V gene lost 3 bases and the J gene lost 5 bases, with 7 bases spanning the gap. The germline gives CDR1 DFQATT, CDR2 SNEGSKA (reference sequence).

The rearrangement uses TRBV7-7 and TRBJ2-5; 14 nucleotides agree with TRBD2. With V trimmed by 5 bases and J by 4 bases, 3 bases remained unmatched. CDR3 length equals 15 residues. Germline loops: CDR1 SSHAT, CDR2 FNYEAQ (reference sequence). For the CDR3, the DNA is TGTGCCAGCAGCCAGGGACTAGCGGGAGCAGAGACCCAGTACTTC. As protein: CASSQGLAGAETQYF.

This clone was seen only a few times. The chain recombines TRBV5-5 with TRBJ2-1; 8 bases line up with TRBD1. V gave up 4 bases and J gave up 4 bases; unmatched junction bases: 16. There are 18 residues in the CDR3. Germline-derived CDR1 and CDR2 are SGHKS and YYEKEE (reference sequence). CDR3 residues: CASSLYTGTGVRYNEQFF. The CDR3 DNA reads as TGTGCCAGCAGCCTCTACACCGGGACAGGTGTCCGATACAATGAGCAGTTCTTC. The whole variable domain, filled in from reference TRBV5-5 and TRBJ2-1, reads DAGVTQSPTHLIKTRGQQVTLRCSPISGHKSVSWYQQVLGQGPQFIFQYYEKEERGRGNFPDRFSARQFPNYSSELNVNALLLGDSALYLCASSLYTGTGVRYNEQFFGPGTRLTVL.

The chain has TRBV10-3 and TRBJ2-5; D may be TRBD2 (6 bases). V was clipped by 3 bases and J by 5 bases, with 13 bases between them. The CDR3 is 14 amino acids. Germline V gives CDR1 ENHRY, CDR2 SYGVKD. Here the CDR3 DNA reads TGTGCCATCAGTGACCAACTAGCCCTGGAGACCCAGTACTTC. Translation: CAISDQLALETQYF.

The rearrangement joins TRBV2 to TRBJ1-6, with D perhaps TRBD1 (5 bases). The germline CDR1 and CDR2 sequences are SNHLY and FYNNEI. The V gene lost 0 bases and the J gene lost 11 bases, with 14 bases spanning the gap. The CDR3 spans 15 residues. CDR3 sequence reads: CASSEASGGAAPLHF. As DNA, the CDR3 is TGTGCCAGCAGTGAAGCTTCCGGGGGAGCGGCACCCCTCCACTTT.

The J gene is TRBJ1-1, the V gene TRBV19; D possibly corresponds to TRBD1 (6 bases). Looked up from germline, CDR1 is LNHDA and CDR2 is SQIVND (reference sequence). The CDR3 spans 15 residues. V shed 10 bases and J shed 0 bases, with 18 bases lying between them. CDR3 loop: CATVRQVRMNTEAFF. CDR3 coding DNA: TGTGCCACCGTCAGACAGGTTCGAATGAACACTGAAGCTTTCTTT.

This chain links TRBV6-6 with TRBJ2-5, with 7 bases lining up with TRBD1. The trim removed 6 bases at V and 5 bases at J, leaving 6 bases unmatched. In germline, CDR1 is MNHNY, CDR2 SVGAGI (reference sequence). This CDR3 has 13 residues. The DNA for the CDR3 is TGTGCCAGCAGCGGAAGGGGGCTCGAGACCCAGTACTTC. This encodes CASSGRGLETQYF.

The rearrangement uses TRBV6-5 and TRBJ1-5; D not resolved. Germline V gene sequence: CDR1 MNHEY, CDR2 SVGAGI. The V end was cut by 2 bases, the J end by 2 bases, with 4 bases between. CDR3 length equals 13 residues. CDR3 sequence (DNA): TGTGCCAGCAGTTACAGACGCAATCAGCCCCAGCATTTT. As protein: CASSYRRNQPQHF.

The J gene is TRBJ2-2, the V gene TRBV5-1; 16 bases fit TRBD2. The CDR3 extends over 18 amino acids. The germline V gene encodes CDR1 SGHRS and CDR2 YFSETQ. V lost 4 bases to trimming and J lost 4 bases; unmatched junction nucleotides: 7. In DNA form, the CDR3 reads TGCGCCAGCAGCGAGGGACTAGCGGGAGGGCCCGTCACCGGGGAGCTGTTTTTT. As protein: CASSEGLAGGPVTGELFF.

CDR3 in amino acids: CASSEPATVRVGNQPQHF. The CDR3 region has the DNA TGTGCCAGCAGTGAGCCGGCGACAGTTCGTGTTGGCAATCAGCCCCAGCATTTT. The chain carries TRBV6-4 and TRBJ1-5; D might be TRBD1 (5 bases). V was trimmed by 3 bases and J by 2 bases, leaving 20 bases between them. From germline, CDR1 is MRHNA and CDR2 SNTAGT. The CDR3 loop spans 18 amino acids.

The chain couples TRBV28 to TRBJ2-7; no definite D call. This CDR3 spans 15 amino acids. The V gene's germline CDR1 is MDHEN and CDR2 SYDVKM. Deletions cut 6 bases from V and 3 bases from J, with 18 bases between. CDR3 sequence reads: CASSSPEVLRYEQYF. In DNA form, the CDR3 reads TGTGCCAGCAGCTCCCCTGAGGTTCTCCGCTACGAGCAGTACTTC.

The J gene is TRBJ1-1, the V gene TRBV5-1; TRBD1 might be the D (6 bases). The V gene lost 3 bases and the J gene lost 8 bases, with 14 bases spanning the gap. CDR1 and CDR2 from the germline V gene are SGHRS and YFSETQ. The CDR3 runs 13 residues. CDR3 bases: TGCGCCAGCAGCTCCGGAGATCAGGGGGAAGCTTTCTTT. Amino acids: CASSSGDQGEAFF.

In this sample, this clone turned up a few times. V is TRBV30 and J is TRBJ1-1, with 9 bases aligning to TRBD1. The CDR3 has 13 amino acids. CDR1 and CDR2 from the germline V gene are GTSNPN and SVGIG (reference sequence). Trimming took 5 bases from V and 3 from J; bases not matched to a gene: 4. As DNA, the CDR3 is TGTGCCTGGGGGGGACAGGGAGACACTGAAGCTTTCTTT. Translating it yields CAWGGQGDTEAFF.

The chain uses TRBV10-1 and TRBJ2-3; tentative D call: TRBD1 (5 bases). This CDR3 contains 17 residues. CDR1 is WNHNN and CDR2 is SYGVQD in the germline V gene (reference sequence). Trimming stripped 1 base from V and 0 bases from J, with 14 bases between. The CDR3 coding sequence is TGCGCCAGCAGTGAGTGGACCCTGTCAGGGAGCACAGATACGCAGTATTTT. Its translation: CASSEWTLSGSTDTQYF.

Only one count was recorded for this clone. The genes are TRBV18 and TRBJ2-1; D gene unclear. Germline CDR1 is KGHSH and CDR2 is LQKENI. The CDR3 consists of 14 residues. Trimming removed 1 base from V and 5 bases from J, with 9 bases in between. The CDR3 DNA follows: TGTGCCAGCTCACCACAATCAGGAGACAATGAGCAGTTCTTC. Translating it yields CASSPQSGDNEQFF. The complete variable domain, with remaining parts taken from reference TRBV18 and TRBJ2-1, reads NAGVMQNPRHLVRRRGQEARLRCSPMKGHSHVYWYRQLPEEGLKFMVYLQKENIIDESGMPKERFSAEFPKEGPSILRIQQVVRGDSAAYFCASSPQSGDNEQFFGPGTRLTVL.

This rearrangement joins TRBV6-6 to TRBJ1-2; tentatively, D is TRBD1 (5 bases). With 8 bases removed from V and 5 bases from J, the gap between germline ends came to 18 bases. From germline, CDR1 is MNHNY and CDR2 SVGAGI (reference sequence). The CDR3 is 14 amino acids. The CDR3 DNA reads TGTGCCAGCGGCCTAGCGGGGCTTAGTTATGGCTACACCTTC. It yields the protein CASGLAGLSYGYTF.

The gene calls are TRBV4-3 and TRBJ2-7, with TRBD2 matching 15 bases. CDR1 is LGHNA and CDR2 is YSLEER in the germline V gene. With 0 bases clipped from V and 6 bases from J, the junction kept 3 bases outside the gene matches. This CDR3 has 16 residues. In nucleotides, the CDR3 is TGCGCCAGCAGCCAAGACGGGACTAGCGGGAGGCGCGAGCAGTACTTC. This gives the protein CASSQDGTSGRREQYF.

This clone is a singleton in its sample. In DNA, the CDR3 is TGTGCCAGCAGTTTGGCGGACACCGGGGAGCTGTTTTTT. Protein product: CASSLADTGELFF. This chain links TRBV27 with TRBJ2-2; the D is unclear. The germline V gene encodes CDR1 MNHEY and CDR2 SMNVEV (reference sequence). CDR3 size: 13 residues. Trimming took 3 bases from V and 3 from J, leaving 5 bases between them.

DNA of the CDR3: TGTGCCAGCAGTGCCCGGCCTAGACTAACGGGGGACACTGAAGCTTTCTTT. This translates into CASSARPRLTGDTEAFF. The chain joins TRBV6-1 to TRBJ1-1, with TRBD1 as a possible D gene (5 bases). From germline, CDR1 is MNHNS and CDR2 SASEGT. The CDR3 spans 17 residues. The V gene lost 4 bases and the J gene lost 3 bases, with 21 bases spanning the gap.

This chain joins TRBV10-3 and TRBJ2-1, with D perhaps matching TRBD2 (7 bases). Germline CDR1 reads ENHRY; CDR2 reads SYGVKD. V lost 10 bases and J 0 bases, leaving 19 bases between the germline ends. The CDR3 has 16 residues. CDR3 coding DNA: TGTGCCACATTACTGACGCGGGGGCCCTCCTACAATGAGCAGTTCTTC. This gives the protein CATLLTRGPSYNEQFF.

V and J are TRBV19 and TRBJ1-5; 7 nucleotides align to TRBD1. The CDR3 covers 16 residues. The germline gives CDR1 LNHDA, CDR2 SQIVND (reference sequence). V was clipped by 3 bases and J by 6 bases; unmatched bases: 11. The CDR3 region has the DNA TGTGCCAGTAGTATTTATGAGGGGGCGCGAGGTCAGCCCCAGCATTTT. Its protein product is CASSIYEGARGQPQHF.